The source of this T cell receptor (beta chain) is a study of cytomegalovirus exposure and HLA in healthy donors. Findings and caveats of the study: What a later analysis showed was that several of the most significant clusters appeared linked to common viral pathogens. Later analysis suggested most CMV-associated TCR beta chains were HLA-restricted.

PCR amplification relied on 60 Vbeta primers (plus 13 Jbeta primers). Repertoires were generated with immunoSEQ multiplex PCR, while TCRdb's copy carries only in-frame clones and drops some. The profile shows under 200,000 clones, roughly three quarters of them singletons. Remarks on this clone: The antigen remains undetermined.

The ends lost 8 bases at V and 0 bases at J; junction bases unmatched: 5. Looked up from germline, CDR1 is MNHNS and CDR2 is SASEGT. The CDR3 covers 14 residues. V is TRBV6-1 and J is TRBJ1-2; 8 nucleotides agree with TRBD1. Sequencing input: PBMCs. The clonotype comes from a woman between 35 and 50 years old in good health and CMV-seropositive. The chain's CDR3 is CASGGTGTNYGYTF. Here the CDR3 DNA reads TGTGCCAGCGGCGGGACAGGAACTAACTATGGCTACACCTTC.